These 14 T cell receptor beta chains share one sample of origin, sequenced in a study of blood T cell repertoires in COVID-19. Libraries were prepared by immunoSEQ multiplex PCR; TCRdb keeps only in-frame clonotypes and omits some of them. The table shows 200,000 to 250,000 clones, with 75% to 85% occurring only once. Material for sequencing was peripheral blood. These receptors all stem from a human donor in a cohort sampled during active COVID-19.

The table lists this clone with a few counts. CDR3 residues: CASSRQGEGGGYTF. The CDR3 DNA sequence: TGTGCCAGCAGCCGACAGGGGGAAGGGGGTGGCTACACCTTC. The chain uses TRBV5-4 and TRBJ1-2, with 9 bases matching TRBD1. The CDR3 contains 14 residues. CDR1 SGHNT and CDR2 YYREEE come from the germline V gene (reference sequence). The J segment lost 7 bases and the V segment lost 4 bases, leaving 8 bases of the junction unmatched.

This chain uses TRBV5-6 with TRBJ1-1; possible D gene TRBD1, 6 bases. The CDR3 runs 14 residues. V lost 9 bases, J lost 1 base, and 16 bases lay in between. Germline V gene data show CDR1 as SGHDT and CDR2 as YYEEEE. CDR3: CATSPRGGNTEAFF. The CDR3 bases are TGTGCCACCTCCCCAAGAGGGGGGAACACTGAAGCTTTCTTT. Full variable domain (missing parts from reference TRBV5-6 and TRBJ1-1): DAGVTQSPTHLIKTRGQQVTLRCSPKSGHDTVSWYQQALGQGPQFIFQYYEEEERQRGNFPDRFSGHQFPNYSSELNVNALLLGDSALYLCATSPRGGNTEAFFGQGTRLTVV.

The J gene is TRBJ2-1, the V gene TRBV10-1; 13 bases are shared with TRBD2. Trimming cost V 6 bases and J 7 bases; bases outside gene matches: 6. Per germline, CDR1 WNHNN and CDR2 SYGVQD (reference sequence). The length of the CDR3 is 15 residues. The CDR3 nucleotides are TGCGCCAGCAGCCTACTAGCGGGAGGGCCGAATGAGCAGTTCTTC. Amino acids: CASSLLAGGPNEQFF.

This chain links TRBV28 with TRBJ1-3, with D possibly being TRBD1 (6 bases). CDR3 length equals 13 residues. Per the germline V gene, CDR1 is MDHEN and CDR2 is SYDVKM. V lost 8 bases to trimming and J lost 5 bases, with 13 bases between them. CDR3 residues: CASGRGTRNTIYF. In DNA, the CDR3 is TGTGCCAGCGGAAGGGGGACCCGAAACACCATATATTTT.

The chain couples TRBV3-1 (or the pseudogene TRBV3-2) to TRBJ2-5, with D perhaps matching TRBD2 (5 bases). This CDR3 contains 15 residues. Trimming took off 4 bases at V and 7 bases at J, with 19 bases between the two ends. Germline V gives CDR1 LGHDT, CDR2 YNNKEL (reference sequence). The CDR3 DNA follows: TGTGCCAGCAGCCTTTCCACGGGGTTTGAGGGGACCCAGTACTTC. Translated: CASSLSTGFEGTQYF.

The genes are TRBV6-5 and TRBJ2-7; 7 nucleotides line up with TRBD1. The CDR3 has 16 amino acids. V was pared by 0 bases and J by 3 bases, with 8 bases of the junction left unmatched. Looked up from germline, CDR1 is MNHEY and CDR2 is SVGAGI. CDR3 in amino acids: CASSYSVTGKGYEQYF. The CDR3 bases are TGTGCCAGCAGTTACTCCGTGACAGGGAAAGGCTACGAGCAGTACTTC.

In DNA form, the CDR3 reads TGCGCCAGCAGCCAAGTAGCGGAGCTACTGCTTCGGGAGACCCAGTACTTC. This sequence encodes CASSQVAELLLRETQYF. This chain links TRBV4-1 with TRBJ2-5; weak D call: TRBD2 (6 bases). In germline, CDR1 is MGHRA, CDR2 YSYEKL. The CDR3 spans 17 residues. The ends were cut back, 1 base at V and 5 bases at J, with 20 bases in the middle.

CDR3 region: CASTGTGGWNEQYF. In DNA, the CDR3 is TGTGCCAGCACCGGGACAGGGGGCTGGAACGAGCAGTACTTC. The J gene is TRBJ2-7, the V gene TRBV6-5; 12 positions agree with TRBD1. CDR3 length: 14 residues. The germline V gene has CDR1 MNHEY and CDR2 SVGAGI. The V gene end was trimmed by 7 bases and the J gene end by 5 bases; junction bases not matched to a gene: 6.

Concerning this clone itself: Within the sample, other DNA sequences also encode this same CDR3. The genes are TRBV7-9 and TRBJ2-1; D is unresolved. Trimming took off 2 bases at V and 0 bases at J, with 8 bases between the two ends. The CDR3 has 15 residues. Germline V gives CDR1 SEHNR, CDR2 FQNEAQ (reference sequence). In DNA, the CDR3 is TGTGCCAGCAGCTTAAGTAGAAGCTCCTACAATGAGCAGTTCTTC. Translated, it gives CASSLSRSSYNEQFF.

The chain is built from TRBV4-1 and TRBJ2-1, with TRBD2 matching 10 bases. Unmatched junction bases numbered 11, after V lost 5 bases and J lost 7 bases. This CDR3 region has 16 residues. CDR1 and CDR2 from the germline V gene are MGHRA and YSYEKL. The CDR3 here is CASSSFLLAGMNEQFF. The CDR3 DNA reads as TGCGCCAGCAGCTCCTTCCTACTAGCGGGGATGAATGAGCAGTTCTTC.

This sequence joins TRBV2 and TRBJ2-7; 7 bases map to TRBD1. This CDR3 is built from 12 residues. Germline V gene sequence: CDR1 SNHLY, CDR2 FYNNEI. V was clipped by 6 bases and J by 7 bases; unmatched bases: 6. Here the CDR3 DNA reads TGTGCCAGCAGACGACAGGGTGGTGAGCAGTACTTC. Residues: CASRRQGGEQYF.

This clone was picked up a small number of times. The rearrangement uses TRBV10-3 and TRBJ1-5; D might be TRBD1 (6 bases). The germline CDR1 and CDR2 sequences are ENHRY and SYGVKD. This CDR3 spans 13 amino acids. V lost 4 bases to trimming and J lost 5 bases, with 9 bases between them. This CDR3 is CAISGDTDQPQHF. In DNA form, the CDR3 reads TGTGCCATCAGTGGGGACACCGATCAGCCCCAGCATTTT.

This chain links TRBV4-1 with TRBJ1-4; possibly TRBD1 for D (6 bases). The CDR3 runs 15 residues. The germline V gene has CDR1 MGHRA and CDR2 YSYEKL. V lost 4 bases and J 4 bases, leaving 13 bases between the germline ends. The CDR3 reads CASSPDSGLNEKLFF. The CDR3 coding sequence is TGCGCCAGCAGCCCGGACAGCGGCCTTAATGAAAAACTGTTTTTT.

The chain joins TRBV23-1 to TRBJ2-1; D gene uncertain. TRBV23-1 carries the ORF label, with uncertain function. The ends were cut back, 0 bases at V and 0 bases at J, with 12 bases in the middle. The CDR3 extends over 17 amino acids. As DNA, the CDR3 is TGCGCCAGCAGTCAATCGTTGGCCGCTAGCTCCTACAATGAGCAGTTCTTC. This codes for CASSQSLAASSYNEQFF.